This T cell receptor (beta chain) is drawn from a study of regulatory T cells in long-lasting Graves disease. The study, taken as a whole, reports: Accuracy was perhaps lowered by the small sample size. Favored usage of TRBV28, TRBJ1-2 and TRBJ2-5 was recorded in persistent disease.

Deletions cut 2 bases from V and 4 bases from J, with 10 bases between. The CDR3 has 14 amino acids. CDR1 is SGDLS, CDR2 YYNGEE, per germline. Both iRepertoire HTBI primers and Arm-PCR of CDR3 regions were used to build the TCR beta libraries. TCRdb independently ran MiXCR on the multiplex PCR reads; one entry per CDR3 protein. The profile shows about 360,000 distinct CDR3 sequences, around 15% of them singletons. As for this clonotype: Its antigen remains unknown.

Stated time point: newly diagnosed GD, antithyroid drugs for less than 3 months. PBMCs provided the RNA from which the TCR library was made. The sample was also reused in another study, on T cells in Graves' hyperthyroidism and ophthalmopathy.

The TCR originated in a woman aged 18-30 years with Graves disease. This material consisted of peripheral blood mononuclear cells (PBMCs), taken at new diagnosis, from a patient treated with antithyroid drugs. The gene calls are TRBV9 and TRBJ1-3; D may be TRBD1 (5 bases). The CDR3 is CASSVRDAGNTIYF. The CDR3, as DNA: TGTGCCAGCAGCGTTCGGGACGCAGGAAACACCATATATTTT.